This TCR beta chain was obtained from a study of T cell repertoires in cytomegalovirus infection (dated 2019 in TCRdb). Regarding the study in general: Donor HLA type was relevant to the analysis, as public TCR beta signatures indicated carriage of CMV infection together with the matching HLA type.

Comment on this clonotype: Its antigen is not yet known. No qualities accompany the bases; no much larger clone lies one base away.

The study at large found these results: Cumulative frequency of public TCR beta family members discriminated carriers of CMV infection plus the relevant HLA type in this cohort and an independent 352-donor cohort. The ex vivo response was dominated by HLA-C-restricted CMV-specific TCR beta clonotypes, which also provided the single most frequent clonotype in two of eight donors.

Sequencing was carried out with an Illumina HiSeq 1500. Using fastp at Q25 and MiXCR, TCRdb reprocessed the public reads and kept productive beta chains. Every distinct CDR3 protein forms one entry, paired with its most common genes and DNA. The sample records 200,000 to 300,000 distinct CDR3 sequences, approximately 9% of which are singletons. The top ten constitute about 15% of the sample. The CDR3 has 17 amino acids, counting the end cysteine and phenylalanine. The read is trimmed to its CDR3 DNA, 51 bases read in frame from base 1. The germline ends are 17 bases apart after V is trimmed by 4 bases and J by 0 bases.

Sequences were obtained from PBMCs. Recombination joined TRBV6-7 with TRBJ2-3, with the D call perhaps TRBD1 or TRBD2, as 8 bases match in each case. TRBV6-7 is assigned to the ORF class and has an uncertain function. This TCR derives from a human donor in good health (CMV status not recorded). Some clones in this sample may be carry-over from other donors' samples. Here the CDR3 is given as CASSSQGVAGSTDTQYF. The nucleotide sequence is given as TGTGCCAGCAGTTCACAGGGGGTAGCGGGGAGCACAGATACGCAGTATTTT.